The 14 T cell receptor beta chains reported below all come from one sample, sequenced in a study of blood T cell repertoires in COVID-19. Only in-frame clones appear in the TCRdb table, and some are missing; sequencing was by immunoSEQ multiplex PCR. The data show a few hundred thousand clones, about 90% seen once. Sequencing input: PBMCs or T cells enriched from blood (not recorded which). These receptors were collected from a man aged 30 to 39 who had been exposed to COVID-19.

The chain uses TRBV5-1 and TRBJ1-5, with 10 positions matching TRBD1. In germline, CDR1 is SGHRS, CDR2 YFSETQ. The CDR3 has 17 amino acids. With V trimmed by 2 bases and J by 4 bases, 9 bases remained unmatched. CDR3 DNA sequence: TGCGCCAGCAGCTTAAGTGACCGGGACAGGGGTAATCAGCCCCAGCATTTT. Protein sequence: CASSLSDRDRGNQPQHF.

The chain employs TRBV2 and TRBJ1-2, with a possible D match to TRBD1 (5 bases). V lost 4 bases and J 4 bases, leaving 10 bases between the germline ends. The CDR3 sequence is 13 residues long. Per the germline V gene, CDR1 is SNHLY and CDR2 is FYNNEI. The DNA of the CDR3 is TGTGCCAGCAGTGGGGGACTGAGCTATGGCTACACCTTC. Amino acids: CASSGGLSYGYTF.

The chain employs TRBV5-6 and TRBJ1-3; 7 nucleotides align to TRBD1. CDR1 is SGHDT, CDR2 YYEEEE, per germline. This CDR3 has 15 amino acids. V lost 6 bases and J lost 2; bases outside the gene matches: 8. The CDR3 loop is CASKRQGEAGNTIYF. The CDR3 coding sequence is TGTGCCAGCAAAAGGCAGGGGGAAGCTGGAAACACCATATATTTT.

The chain carries TRBV13 and TRBJ2-1; 10 nucleotides agree with TRBD2. The CDR3 runs 16 residues. Germline V gene data show CDR1 as PRHDT and CDR2 as FYEKMQ (reference sequence). With V trimmed by 5 bases and J by 6 bases, 10 bases remained unmatched. Here the CDR3 reads CASSPTGASGGNEQFF. The CDR3 DNA is TGTGCCAGCAGCCCAACCGGGGCTAGCGGGGGCAATGAGCAGTTCTTC.

The V and J genes are TRBV11-3 and TRBJ2-7; 10 bases are shared with TRBD1. V trimming: 6 bases; J trimming: 5 bases; junction bases outside the gene matches: 10. CDR3 size: 15 residues. Germline V gives CDR1 SGHNT, CDR2 YENEEA. The CDR3 spells CASSPGTGVFNEQYF. The CDR3 coding sequence is TGTGCCAGCAGTCCCGGGACAGGGGTATTCAACGAGCAGTACTTC. Looking up the rest from reference TRBV11-3 and TRBJ2-7 gives the full variable domain: EAGVVQSPRYKIIEKKQPVAFWCNPISGHNTLYWYLQNLGQGPELLIRYENEEAVDDSQLPKDRFSAERLKGVDSTLKIQPAELGDSAVYLCASSPGTGVFNEQYFGPGTRLTVT.

The V call is TRBV11-2, the J call TRBJ1-6; D uncertain. The CDR3 extends over 15 amino acids. V was shortened by 1 base and J by 4 bases, with 8 bases between the two germline ends. Per germline, CDR1 SGHAT and CDR2 FQNNGV. The CDR3 bases are TGTGCCAGCAGCTTAGTCTTGCGATATAATTCACCCCTCCACTTT. Translation: CASSLVLRYNSPLHF.

This clone was counted a few times. This rearrangement joins TRBV7-8 to TRBJ2-7; D uncertain. This CDR3 has 13 residues. The germline V gene encodes CDR1 SGHVS and CDR2 FQNEAQ. Trimming pared 5 bases from V and 3 bases from J, leaving 11 bases between. CDR3 sequence (DNA): TGTGCCAGCAGCATGGAGAACCTCTACGAGCAGTACTTC. Translating it yields CASSMENLYEQYF. Based on the CDR3 plus reference TRBV7-8 and TRBJ2-7, the full variable domain is GAGVSQSPRYKVAKRGQDVALRCDPISGHVSLFWYQQALGQGPEFLTYFQNEAQLDKSGLPSDRFFAERPEGSVSTLKIQRTQQEDSAVYLCASSMENLYEQYFGPGTRLTVT.

V and J are TRBV13 and TRBJ2-3; tentative D call: TRBD2 (7 bases). CDR3 size: 16 residues. Looked up from germline, CDR1 is PRHDT and CDR2 is FYEKMQ (reference sequence). Trimming left V 5 bases short and J 6 bases short, with 21 bases between. The CDR3 DNA follows: TGTGCCAGCAGCCCTCCCTCGGGGGGTGGGGGCGATACGCAGTATTTT. It encodes CASSPPSGGGGDTQYF.

In its sample, this clone was seen a few times. V usage is TRBV19 and J usage is TRBJ1-2; D gene ambiguous. The V end was cut by 3 bases, the J end by 2 bases, with 7 bases between. The V gene's germline CDR1 is LNHDA and CDR2 SQIVND (reference sequence). The CDR3 length is 13 residues. CDR3: CASSIGRNYGYTF. Written as DNA, the CDR3 is TGTGCCAGTAGTATTGGCAGAAACTATGGCTACACCTTC.

Here the CDR3 reads CASRRDSSPPEAFF. The CDR3 DNA sequence: TGCGCCAGCAGACGGGACAGCAGCCCTCCTGAAGCTTTCTTT. The chain has TRBV5-1 and TRBJ1-1; 7 nucleotides agree with TRBD1. V trimming: 5 bases; J trimming: 6 bases; junction bases outside the gene matches: 10. Germline-derived CDR1 and CDR2 are SGHRS and YFSETQ. CDR3 length: 14 residues.

The chain employs TRBV19 and TRBJ1-6, with no clear D. The V gene's germline CDR1 is LNHDA and CDR2 SQIVND (reference sequence). Trimming pared 3 bases from V and 0 bases from J, leaving 9 bases between. The CDR3 runs 16 residues. This CDR3 is CASSITRSSYNSPLHF. CDR3 DNA: TGTGCCAGTAGTATTACGAGGAGCTCCTATAATTCACCCCTCCACTTT.

The gene calls are TRBV18 and TRBJ2-6; 8 bases fit TRBD1. CDR3 length: 16 amino acids. Germline V gene sequence: CDR1 KGHSH, CDR2 LQKENI. The junction had 2 bases not matched to a gene; V was cut back by 2 bases and J by 2 bases. CDR3 residues: CASSPKDRAGANVLTF. The CDR3 region has the DNA TGTGCCAGCTCACCAAAGGACAGGGCTGGGGCCAACGTCCTGACTTTC.

The chain recombines TRBV18 with TRBJ2-3; a weak D match, TRBD2 (5 bases). CDR1 KGHSH and CDR2 LQKENI come from the germline V gene. This CDR3 contains 14 residues. V was clipped by 3 bases and J by 3 bases, with 10 bases between them. The CDR3 DNA sequence: TGTGCCAGCTCACCTGTGGTAGCGACAGATACGCAGTATTTT. Protein: CASSPVVATDTQYF.

V usage is TRBV6-1 and J usage is TRBJ2-5; TRBD2 agrees at 15 bases. The CDR3 covers 17 residues. The germline CDR1 and CDR2 sequences are MNHNS and SASEGT. Trimming removed 4 bases from V and 5 bases from J; junction bases left unmatched: 8. CDR3 region: CASSVGLAGGRGETQYF. The CDR3 bases are TGTGCCAGCAGTGTGGGACTAGCGGGGGGTAGAGGGGAGACCCAGTACTTC.